This T cell receptor beta chain was documented in a study of cytomegalovirus exposure and HLA in healthy donors. Data came from immunoSEQ multiplex PCR; TCRdb stores just in-frame clones and leaves some out. The top ten clones hold roughly 0.93% of a sample with fewer than 350,000 clones, around nine tenths of them seen once. This TCR came from a woman aged 18-35 years in good health and CMV-seronegative. Sequencing was done on a sample of PBMCs.

CDR3 sequence (DNA): TGTGCCAGCACTATAGCGGGAGATTACAATGAGCAGTTCTTC. This encodes CASTIAGDYNEQFF. The chain is built from TRBV6-5 and TRBJ2-1, with 9 bases identical to TRBD2. The CDR3 runs 14 residues. V gave up 7 bases and J gave up 4 bases; unmatched junction bases: 5. Looked up from germline, CDR1 is MNHEY and CDR2 is SVGAGI.